Presented here are 19 T cell receptor beta chains from one specimen sequenced in a study of blood T cell repertoires in COVID-19 (dated by TCRdb to about 2020). Library method: the immunoSEQ multiplex PCR assay. TCRdb retrieved this table from immuneACCESS and kept in-frame rearrangements only. Not all clones are present; in checked studies, unresolved V genes account for under half, and no reason is known for the remainder. This sample holds roughly 500,000 clones; nearly 90% were observed only once. Roughly 1% of the sample belongs to the ten largest clones. Sample: peripheral blood. Receptors were obtained from a man aged 18 to 29 with COVID-19, enrolled during active disease.

The chain uses TRBV29-1 and TRBJ2-2; TRBD1 matches at 9 bases. The CDR3 covers 14 residues. Unmatched junction bases numbered 3, after V lost 7 bases and J lost 0 bases. The germline CDR1 and CDR2 sequences are SQVTM and ANQGSEA. DNA of the CDR3: TGCAGCGCGGACAGGGGTACGAACACCGGGGAGCTGTTTTTT. Its protein is CSADRGTNTGELFF.

V is TRBV3-1 (or the pseudogene TRBV3-2) and J is TRBJ2-5; 7 bases line up with TRBD2. Per the germline V gene, CDR1 is LGHDT and CDR2 is YNNKEL (reference sequence). The CDR3 has 15 residues. Trimming at V came to 8 bases and at J to 2 bases, leaving 11 bases not matched to a gene. CDR3 sequence reads: CASGTIAGLQETQYF. The CDR3 DNA sequence: TGTGCCAGCGGGACCATAGCGGGTTTACAAGAGACCCAGTACTTC.

The chain employs TRBV27 and TRBJ2-7; 8 nucleotides match TRBD1. V dropped 4 bases and J dropped 5; count of bases not matched to a gene: 4. This CDR3 region has 13 residues. Germline V gene data show CDR1 as MNHEY and CDR2 as SMNVEV (reference sequence). The CDR3 DNA sequence: TGTGCCAGCAGTTCGACAGGGGAACACGAGCAGTACTTC. As protein: CASSSTGEHEQYF.

The chain employs TRBV11-3 and TRBJ2-7; TRBD1 aligns across 8 bases. There are 13 residues in the CDR3. Germline V CDR1 and CDR2: SGHNT, YENEEA. V was pared by 3 bases and J by 3 bases, with 1 base of the junction left unmatched. CDR3 sequence: CASSFTGGYEQYF. The CDR3, as DNA: TGTGCCAGCAGCTTCACAGGGGGCTACGAGCAGTACTTC.

The V and J genes are TRBV5-8 and TRBJ2-1; TRBD2 is a possible D gene (7 bases). The V gene's germline CDR1 is SGHTS and CDR2 YDEGEE. The length of the CDR3 is 15 residues. V dropped 5 bases and J dropped 9 bases, with 21 bases sitting between them. The CDR3 nucleotides are TGTGCCAGCAGACTTGGGGGGGGCCCGGGTTCTGAGCAGTTCTTC. Its translation is CASRLGGGPGSEQFF.

The rearrangement links TRBV24-1 to TRBJ1-5, with a weak D call TRBD1 (5 bases). Trimming shortened V by 7 bases and J by 0 bases, and 9 bases separated the two germline ends. The CDR3 is 14 amino acids. From germline, CDR1 is KGHDR and CDR2 SFDVKD. DNA of the CDR3: TGTGCCACCAGGGGGCATGATAGCAATCAGCCCCAGCATTTT. Amino acid sequence: CATRGHDSNQPQHF.

V is TRBV6-5 and J is TRBJ1-1; D perhaps matches TRBD1 (5 bases). The CDR3 consists of 14 residues. The germline V and J ends were trimmed by 11 bases and 1 base, with 17 bases remaining between them. CDR1 is MNHEY and CDR2 is SVGAGI in the germline V gene. CDR3 protein: CAGSRRGPNTEAFF. CDR3 coding DNA: TGTGCCGGCTCCCGGCGGGGACCGAACACTGAAGCTTTCTTT.

V gene TRBV5-4 combines with J gene TRBJ1-6; 7 bases align to TRBD1. The CDR3 contains 17 residues. Losses at the gene ends were 3 bases for V and 7 bases for J; bases not matched to a gene: 13. Germline V lookup: CDR1 SGHNT, CDR2 YYREEE (reference sequence). The CDR3 nucleotides are TGTGCCAGCAGCTCTACCATTACAGGGGACTGGAATTCACCCCTCCACTTT. As protein: CASSSTITGDWNSPLHF.

The chain combines TRBV19 with TRBJ2-5; 8 bases fit TRBD2. CDR1 and CDR2 (germline): LNHDA, SQIVND (reference sequence). The CDR3 sequence is 16 residues long. The V gene end was trimmed by 0 bases and the J gene end by 2 bases; junction bases not matched to a gene: 5. This CDR3 reads CASSIDLSGGQETQYF. CDR3 in DNA: TGTGCCAGTAGTATAGATCTCTCGGGGGGGCAAGAGACCCAGTACTTC.

This clone was counted a single time. The rearrangement joins TRBV24-1 to TRBJ2-3; 7 bases are a match to TRBD2. CDR1 KGHDR and CDR2 SFDVKD come from the germline V gene. V lost 5 bases, J lost 1 base, and 5 bases stayed unmatched. The CDR3 extends over 15 amino acids. The CDR3: CATSVGGAGTDTQYF. Written as DNA, the CDR3 is TGTGCCACCAGTGTGGGAGGGGCAGGCACAGATACGCAGTATTTT.

The chain links TRBV14 to TRBJ2-6; 8 bases line up with TRBD2. CDR3 length: 19 amino acids. Trimming removed 4 bases from V and 0 bases from J; junction bases left unmatched: 11. Per germline, CDR1 SGHDN and CDR2 FVKESK. CDR3 in DNA: TGTGCCAGCAGCCTACGTCCCGCGGGAGGTTTCTCTGGGGCCAACGTCCTGACTTTC. Its protein is CASSLRPAGGFSGANVLTF.

This chain's CDR3 is CASSWGGPDTQYF. The CDR3 DNA reads TGCGCCAGCAGCTGGGGGGGGCCGGATACGCAGTATTTT. This chain connects TRBV5-1 to TRBJ2-3; D may be TRBD2 (7 bases). This CDR3 contains 13 residues. V was shortened by 3 bases and J by 6 bases, with 11 bases between the two germline ends. CDR1 and CDR2 from the germline V gene are SGHRS and YFSETQ.

The chain links TRBV24-1 to TRBJ2-7; TRBD1 matches at 7 bases. The CDR3 loop spans 14 amino acids. Germline values: CDR1 KGHDR, CDR2 SFDVKD. The ends lost 10 bases at V and 6 bases at J; junction bases unmatched: 14. The CDR3 region has the DNA TGTGCCACTATCCCCTCGGGACAGCCTGGCGAGCAGTACTTC. It translates to CATIPSGQPGEQYF.

Turning to this clone: Sequence at one end of the junction differs from germline and may be a read error. The chain couples TRBV7-7 to TRBJ2-1; 10 bases match TRBD2. Germline V gene data show CDR1 as SSHAT and CDR2 as FNYEAQ (reference sequence). The CDR3 consists of 16 residues. The CDR3 loop reads CASSLAPSGRGDEQFF. In nucleotides, the CDR3 is TGTGCTAGCAGCTTAGCGCCTAGCGGGAGAGGCGATGAGCAGTTCTTC. Full variable domain (missing parts from reference TRBV7-7 and TRBJ2-1): GAGVSQSPRYKVTKRGQDVTLRCDPISSHATLYWYQQALGQGPEFLTYFNYEAQPDKSGLPSDRFSAERPEGSISTLTIQRTEQRDSAMYRCASSLAPSGRGDEQFFGPGTRLTVL.

The genes are TRBV18 and TRBJ2-1, with 8 bases lining up with TRBD2. From germline, CDR1 is KGHSH and CDR2 LQKENI. V trimming: 0 bases; J trimming: 5 bases; junction bases outside the gene matches: 3. CDR3 length equals 15 residues. CDR3 sequence reads: CASSPPSSGHNEQFF. CDR3 DNA sequence: TGTGCCAGCTCACCACCGTCTAGCGGGCACAATGAGCAGTTCTTC.

This clone was observed a single time. The rearrangement links TRBV5-1 to TRBJ2-1, with D maybe TRBD1 (6 bases). Germline V gene lookup returns CDR1 SGHRS and CDR2 YFSETQ. V was cut by 4 bases and J by 6 bases, with 11 bases left in between. The CDR3 loop spans 13 amino acids. The CDR3 DNA reads as TGCGCCAGCAGCAACGGACAGTCCAATGAGCAGTTCTTC. It is translated as CASSNGQSNEQFF.

The chain uses TRBV7-9 and TRBJ2-7; the match to TRBD1 covers 7 bases. The CDR3 length is 15 residues. V gave up 5 bases and J gave up 1 base; unmatched junction bases: 8. The V gene's germline CDR1 is SEHNR and CDR2 FQNEAQ (reference sequence). The CDR3 loop is CASSSTGTESYEQYF. The DNA for the CDR3 is TGTGCCAGCAGCAGCACCGGGACAGAGTCCTACGAGCAGTACTTC.

The V gene is TRBV30, the J gene TRBJ1-2; 7 bases agree with TRBD1. The CDR3 runs 15 residues. CDR1 is GTSNPN, CDR2 SVGIG, per germline (reference sequence). The CDR3 bases are TGTGCAGGAGGGGGACAGACCGATCCGGCTGGTGGCTACACCTTC. It encodes CAGGGQTDPAGGYTF.

This clone was seen once. The chain recombines TRBV19 with TRBJ2-3; 10 nucleotides line up with TRBD2. Germline V gene data show CDR1 as LNHDA and CDR2 as SQIVND (reference sequence). The CDR3 contains 16 residues. V lost 1 base and J lost 6; bases outside the gene matches: 7. CDR3 DNA: TGTGCCAGTAGTATAGGAACTAGCGGGATGGTGGATACGCAGTATTTT. It translates to CASSIGTSGMVDTQYF.